The 23 T cell receptor beta chains below were found in one sample sequenced in a study of blood T cell repertoires in COVID-19. The method was immunoSEQ multiplex PCR; TCRdb's version includes in-frame clones alone and lacks a portion of them. The table includes over 150,000 clones, 70% to 90% detected once. The sample taken for sequencing was peripheral blood. The receptors shown here come from a woman between 55 and 75 years old with COVID-19, enrolled during active disease.

CDR3 region: CASSPVQGNTEAFF. The CDR3 DNA sequence: TGTGCCAGCTCACCAGTACAGGGAAACACTGAAGCTTTCTTT. This chain connects TRBV18 to TRBJ1-1; tentative D call: TRBD1 (6 bases). In germline, CDR1 is KGHSH, CDR2 LQKENI. V lost 2 bases to trimming and J lost 2 bases, with 9 bases between them. The CDR3 runs 14 residues.

V usage is TRBV7-9 and J usage is TRBJ2-5; 11 nucleotides line up with TRBD2. After removal of 2 bases from V and 5 bases from J, the junction contained 7 bases not matched to a gene. The CDR3 contains 16 residues. The germline V gene has CDR1 SEHNR and CDR2 FQNEAQ (reference sequence). CDR3 DNA: TGTGCCAGCAGCTTATCCGGACTAGCGGGCAGGGAGACCCAGTACTTC. Translation: CASSLSGLAGRETQYF.

In its sample, this clone was seen a few times. J is TRBJ1-5 and V is TRBV7-8; TRBD1 is a possible D gene (5 bases). Trimming took 2 bases from V and 6 from J, leaving 11 bases between them. The CDR3 spans 14 residues. Germline V CDR1 and CDR2: SGHVS, FQNEAQ. CDR3 DNA sequence: TGTGCCAGCAGCTTAACGGGGGGACGTCAGCCCCAGCATTTT. This gives the protein CASSLTGGRQPQHF.

This rearrangement joins TRBV24-1 to TRBJ2-1; D possibly corresponds to TRBD2 (6 bases). The CDR3 has 13 residues. V shed 9 bases and J shed 6 bases, with 14 bases lying between them. Per the germline V gene, CDR1 is KGHDR and CDR2 is SFDVKD. The CDR3 loop reads CATGGKGGNEQFF. In DNA, the CDR3 is TGTGCCACCGGGGGGAAGGGAGGCAATGAGCAGTTCTTC.

J is TRBJ1-2 and V is TRBV6-1, with D possibly TRBD1 on 5 matching bases. The V gene lost 0 bases and the J gene lost 6 bases, with 11 bases spanning the gap. The CDR3 has 14 amino acids. Germline V gene lookup returns CDR1 MNHNS and CDR2 SASEGT. Here the CDR3 reads CASSEAQGPDGYTF. As DNA, the CDR3 is TGTGCCAGCAGTGAAGCGCAGGGTCCCGATGGCTACACCTTC.

The chain links TRBV6-6 to TRBJ1-5; 9 nucleotides match TRBD1. Germline CDR1 and CDR2: MNHNY and SVGAGI (reference sequence). CDR3 length: 19 amino acids. J lost 7 bases, V lost 5 bases, and 21 bases had no gene match. This CDR3 is CASSPRSGTGTPGGQPQHF. CDR3 bases: TGTGCCAGCAGTCCAAGATCCGGGACAGGGACACCCGGAGGGCAGCCCCAGCATTTT.

The CDR3 spells CASTTGQPPADGYTF. The CDR3 DNA reads TGTGCCAGCACCACTGGACAGCCGCCAGCCGATGGCTACACCTTC. This chain joins TRBV7-3 and TRBJ1-2, with D possibly matching TRBD1 (6 bases). CDR1 is SGHTA, CDR2 FQGTGA, per germline. The CDR3 is made up of 15 amino acids. Trimming stripped 7 bases from V and 6 bases from J, with 21 bases between.

In this sample, this clone turned up once. The chain recombines TRBV2 with TRBJ1-6; 8 nucleotides match TRBD1. In germline, CDR1 is SNHLY, CDR2 FYNNEI. Trimming at V came to 6 bases and at J to 9 bases, leaving 7 bases not matched to a gene. The CDR3 length is 14 residues. CDR3 in DNA: TGTGCCAGCAGATCGACAGGGGATAGTTCACCCCTCCACTTT. Its translation: CASRSTGDSSPLHF.

The CDR3 DNA reads as TGTGCCAGTAGTGTAGCGAGTAGCACAGATACGCAGTATTTT. As protein: CASSVASSTDTQYF. The rearrangement joins TRBV19 to TRBJ2-3, with D tentatively TRBD2 (5 bases). Germline V lookup: CDR1 LNHDA, CDR2 SQIVND (reference sequence). The CDR3 is 14 amino acids. Deletions cut 5 bases from V and 0 bases from J, with 9 bases between.

This sequence joins TRBV5-1 and TRBJ2-3; 12 bases match TRBD2. In germline, CDR1 is SGHRS, CDR2 YFSETQ. Unmatched junction bases numbered 3, after V lost 4 bases and J lost 0 bases. The CDR3 loop spans 16 amino acids. In DNA, the CDR3 is TGCGCCAGCAGCCCAGGACTAGCGGGGAGCACAGATACGCAGTATTTT. Translated, it gives CASSPGLAGSTDTQYF.

The chain recombines TRBV6-4 with TRBJ1-2; 9 bases agree with TRBD1. The germline gives CDR1 MRHNA, CDR2 SNTAGT. The CDR3 totals 17 residues. Trimming cost V 2 bases and J 0 bases; bases outside gene matches: 7. The CDR3 DNA sequence: TGTGCCAGCAGTGACGGGGGTACAGGGGGCCCTAACTATGGCTACACCTTC. Its protein is CASSDGGTGGPNYGYTF.

The genes are TRBV5-8 and TRBJ1-3; 8 bases map to TRBD1. Germline assignment: CDR1 SGHTS and CDR2 YDEGEE. The CDR3 has 15 amino acids. The V and J ends lost 2 bases and 2 bases, in that order; junction bases with no gene match: 3. The CDR3: CASSFLTGAGNTIYF. The CDR3 DNA follows: TGTGCCAGCAGCTTTTTGACAGGGGCTGGAAACACCATATATTTT.

The genes are TRBV5-1 and TRBJ1-5; D perhaps matches TRBD1 (6 bases). Trimming cost V 0 bases and J 2 bases, with 6 bases left between them. This CDR3 spans 14 amino acids. Germline CDR1 is SGHRS and CDR2 is YFSETQ. Here the CDR3 DNA reads TGCGCCAGCAGCTTGGAGGGGGGCAATCAGCCCCAGCATTTT. Translating it yields CASSLEGGNQPQHF. The full variable domain, with the rest looked up from reference TRBV5-1 and TRBJ1-5, is KAGVTQTPRYLIKTRGQQVTLSCSPISGHRSVSWYQQTPGQGLQFLFEYFSETQRNKGNFPGRFSGRQFSNSRSEMNVSTLELGDSALYLCASSLEGGNQPQHFGDGTRLSIL.

To note about this clone: This same CDR3 is encoded by further DNA sequences in the sample. This chain uses TRBV2 with TRBJ2-4, with no clear D. The CDR3 has 14 residues. Trimming left V 4 bases short and J 1 base short, with 8 bases between. CDR1 and CDR2 (germline): SNHLY, FYNNEI. The DNA of the CDR3 is TGTGCCAGCAGTGCACCTGAGGCCAAAAACATTCAGTACTTC. Amino acids: CASSAPEAKNIQYF.

This chain connects TRBV11-2 to TRBJ1-6; possible D gene TRBD1, 6 bases. Germline V gene sequence: CDR1 SGHAT, CDR2 FQNNGV. The CDR3 is 16 amino acids. Trimming removed 1 base from V and 8 bases from J, with 15 bases in between. CDR3 nucleotides: TGTGCCAGCAGCTTAGCGGGGGGCAGGGTATATTCACCCCTCCACTTT. This translates into CASSLAGGRVYSPLHF.

The chain uses TRBV24-1 and TRBJ2-2; D remains ambiguous. CDR3 size: 14 residues. Germline V gene sequence: CDR1 KGHDR, CDR2 SFDVKD. Trimming removed 5 bases at V and 5 bases at J, with 11 bases between. The CDR3 nucleotides read TGTGCCACCAGTGGAACAGATGATACCGGGGAGCTGTTTTTT. Translating gives CATSGTDDTGELFF.

This clone showed up just a few times. The chain joins TRBV24-1 to TRBJ2-5; 7 nucleotides line up with TRBD1. The junction had 8 bases not matched to a gene; V was cut back by 4 bases and J by 7 bases. CDR3 length: 14 residues. Germline values: CDR1 KGHDR, CDR2 SFDVKD. CDR3 region: CATSEPDRSGTQYF. The CDR3 bases are TGTGCCACCAGTGAACCGGACAGGTCAGGGACCCAGTACTTC.

This CDR3 is CASSLAPEGRGKNGELFF. In DNA, the CDR3 is TGTGCCAGCAGCTTAGCGCCGGAGGGACGGGGGAAGAACGGGGAGCTGTTTTTT. This chain connects TRBV7-6 to TRBJ2-2; D possibly corresponds to TRBD2 (6 bases). Trimming shortened V by 0 bases and J by 7 bases, and 21 bases separated the two germline ends. The CDR3 contains 18 residues. CDR1 and CDR2 from the germline V gene are SGHVS and FNYEAQ.

The CDR3 coding sequence is TGTGCCAGCAGCCCCCCGGGGGGGAACACTGAAGCTTTCTTT. Its translation: CASSPPGGNTEAFF. The chain couples TRBV14 to TRBJ1-1; D perhaps matches TRBD1 (5 bases). This CDR3 region has 14 residues. Per the germline V gene, CDR1 is SGHDN and CDR2 is FVKESK. V lost 4 bases and J 1 base, leaving 10 bases between the germline ends.

This clone was counted between two and nine times. The CDR3 DNA sequence: TGTGCCAGCTCACCATCTAGCGGGCGGAGGGATACGCAGTATTTT. Protein product: CASSPSSGRRDTQYF. The genes are TRBV18 and TRBJ2-3; 8 bases fit TRBD2. Trimming cost V 2 bases and J 6 bases; bases outside gene matches: 7. Germline CDR1 reads KGHSH; CDR2 reads LQKENI. The CDR3 runs to 15 residues.

The chain joins TRBV24-1 to TRBJ1-6; TRBD1 aligns across 8 bases. The CDR3 totals 14 residues. The ends lost 11 bases at V and 5 bases at J; junction bases unmatched: 7. Germline V CDR1 and CDR2: KGHDR, SFDVKD. CDR3 sequence reads: CARLTGQDNSPLHF. In nucleotides, the CDR3 is TGTGCCAGGCTCACGGGACAGGATAATTCACCCCTCCACTTT.

This rearrangement joins TRBV6-5 to TRBJ1-1; 11 positions match TRBD1. With 4 bases clipped from V and 4 bases from J, the junction kept 8 bases outside the gene matches. The CDR3 totals 16 residues. Germline lookup yields CDR1 MNHEY and CDR2 SVGAGI. The CDR3 region has the DNA TGTGCCAGCAGTTTCCGGACAGGGGGCGCCGTCACTGAAGCTTTCTTT. Its translation is CASSFRTGGAVTEAFF.

This clone was picked up a small number of times. The chain uses TRBV14 and TRBJ2-5, with TRBD1 matching over 7 bases. The CDR3 sequence is 14 residues long. Germline assignment: CDR1 SGHDN and CDR2 FVKESK. Trimming removed 3 bases from V and 7 bases from J; junction bases left unmatched: 8. The CDR3 is CASSQQQGIGTQYF. The CDR3 DNA sequence: TGTGCCAGCAGCCAGCAACAGGGGATCGGGACCCAGTACTTC. Drawing the rest from reference TRBV14 and TRBJ2-5, the complete variable domain is EAGVTQFPSHSVIEKGQTVTLRCDPISGHDNLYWYRRVMGKEIKFLLHFVKESKQDESGMPNNRFLAERTGGTYSTLKVQPAELEDSGVYFCASSQQQGIGTQYFGPGTRLLVL.